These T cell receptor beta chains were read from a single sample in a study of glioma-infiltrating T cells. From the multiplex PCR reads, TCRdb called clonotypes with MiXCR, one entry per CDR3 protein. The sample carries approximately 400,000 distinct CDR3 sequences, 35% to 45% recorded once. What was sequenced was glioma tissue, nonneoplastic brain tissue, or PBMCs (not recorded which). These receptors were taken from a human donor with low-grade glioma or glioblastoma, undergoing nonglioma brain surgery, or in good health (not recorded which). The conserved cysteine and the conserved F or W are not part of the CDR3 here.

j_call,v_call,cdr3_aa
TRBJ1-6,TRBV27,ACSEFLGTNSPLH
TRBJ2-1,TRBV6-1,ASSSGTGMGNEQF
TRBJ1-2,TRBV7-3,TSSAKGDTGYT
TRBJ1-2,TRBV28,ASSFWRGGAGYT
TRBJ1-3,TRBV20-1,SAGKQGSGNTIY
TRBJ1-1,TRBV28,ASSPFLQGVNTEAF
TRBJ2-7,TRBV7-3,ASSLMASSYEQY
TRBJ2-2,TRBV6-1,ASLLRDGGELF
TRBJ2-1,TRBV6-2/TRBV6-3,ASGNNEQS
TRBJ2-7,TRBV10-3,AISDLKTSSYEQY
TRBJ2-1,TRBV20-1,SASTPASGRAGQF
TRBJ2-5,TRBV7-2,ASSLGSQGSGQETQY
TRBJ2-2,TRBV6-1,ASIPRNTGELF
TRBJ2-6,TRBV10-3,AISGARRSGANVLT
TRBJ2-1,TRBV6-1,ASSPRANTLNEQF
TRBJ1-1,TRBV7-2,ASSIRPTENTEAF
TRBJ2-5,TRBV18,ASSPHTGGRETQY
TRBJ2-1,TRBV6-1,ASSEYGGLAESSYNEQF
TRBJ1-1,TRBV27,ASSWGSLTEAF
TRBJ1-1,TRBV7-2,ASSQEYTETEAF
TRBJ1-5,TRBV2,ASSDRGSNQPQH
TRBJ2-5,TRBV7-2,ASSEARAKGTQY
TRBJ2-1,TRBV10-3,AIKSAGKRGGEQF
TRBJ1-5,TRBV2,ASSEGFRNQPKH
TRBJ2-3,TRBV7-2,ASSLVVHNTDTQY
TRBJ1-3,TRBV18,ASSRLTVVGNTIY
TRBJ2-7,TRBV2,ASSGPETY
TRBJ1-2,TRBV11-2,ASSLGREDT
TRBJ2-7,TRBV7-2,ASSFTSGDYEQY
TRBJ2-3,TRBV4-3,ASSQELAGGSDTQY
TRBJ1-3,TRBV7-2,ASSLVGGHPGNTIY
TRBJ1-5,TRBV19,ASSRFEFHNQPQH
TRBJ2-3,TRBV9,ASSASGSSTDTQY
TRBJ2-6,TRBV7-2,ASSQTSPSGANVLT
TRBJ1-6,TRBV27,ASSAQGTYNSPLH
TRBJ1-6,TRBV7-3,ASSLIHNPGSPLH
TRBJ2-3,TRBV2,ASSSRRDTQY